This T cell receptor (beta chain) was documented in a study of blood T cell repertoires in COVID-19. The CDR3 is 16 residues long. Per germline, CDR1 LNHDA and CDR2 SQIVND (reference sequence). V was shortened by 3 bases and J by 9 bases, with 21 bases between the two germline ends. Authors' data handling: Estimates of nucleated cell counts were drawn from the amplification of reference gene primers. Produced via immunoSEQ multiplex PCR; TCRdb's table is partial and in-frame only. That table is the source of V, J and clone size, and D and trimming were worked out from the DNA. The sample records about 80,000 clones, approximately 78% being singletons.

The sequencing input was peripheral blood. V is TRBV19 and J is TRBJ1-5, with a possible D match to TRBD1 (5 bases). This clonotype was obtained from a human donor in a cohort sampled during active COVID-19. CDR3 residues: CASSIAGRRTLWPQHF. As DNA, the CDR3 is TGTGCCAGTAGTATTGCGGGACGGAGGACTCTTTGGCCCCAGCATTTT.